The 8 T cell receptor beta chains listed next were all sequenced from one sample in a study of cytotoxic CD8 clonotypes in ibrutinib-treated CLL (dated by TCRdb to 2020 to 2023). Library creation used the immunoSEQ multiplex PCR assay. TCRdb re-hosts the immuneACCESS table, in-frame sequences only. Its copies lack some clones; in the studies checked, an unresolved V gene accounts for under half of them, and the cause for the rest is not known. Present in this sample are approximately 150,000 clones, approximately 90% of which were seen just once. The ten largest clones represent 3% of the sample. This specimen's time point label, per the study, means: progressive disease on ibrutinib. The material sequenced was PBMCs, taken at disease progression, from a patient treated with ibrutinib. These receptors came from a human donor with chronic lymphocytic leukemia.

The chain joins TRBV6-1 to TRBJ1-5; D remains ambiguous. Between the trimmed V and J ends, which lost 1 base and 1 base, there was a span of 8 bases. The germline V gene has CDR1 MNHNS and CDR2 SASEGT. The CDR3 is 15 amino acids. CDR3 sequence reads: CASSEVARSNQPQHF. The CDR3 DNA reads as TGTGCCAGCAGTGAAGTTGCCAGGAGCAATCAGCCCCAGCATTTT.

The rearrangement joins TRBV9 to TRBJ2-7; D unclear. The CDR3 contains 13 residues. Trimming shortened V by 0 bases and J by 5 bases, and 9 bases separated the two germline ends. The V gene's germline CDR1 is SGDLS and CDR2 YYNGEE. Here the CDR3 reads CASSVGVVDEQYF. CDR3 sequence (DNA): TGTGCCAGCAGCGTAGGGGTAGTGGACGAGCAGTACTTC.

The rearrangement uses TRBV6-5 and TRBJ1-2, with TRBD1 as a possible D gene (5 bases). The CDR3 contains 14 residues. Trimming removed 0 bases from V and 8 bases from J, with 13 bases in between. The V gene's germline CDR1 is MNHEY and CDR2 SVGAGI. Here the CDR3 DNA reads TGTGCCAGCAGTTACTCCCCGGGGCTCGGGGGCTACACCTTC. Translating it yields CASSYSPGLGGYTF.

This chain uses TRBV28 with TRBJ2-7, with 11 bases fitting TRBD2. This CDR3 is 17 amino acids long. Germline V gene data show CDR1 as MDHEN and CDR2 as SYDVKM. J gave up 2 bases and V 5 bases, and 11 bases lay outside the gene matches. CDR3 nucleotides: TGTGCCAGCAGTCTAAGGATACTAGCGGGAGACACCTACGAGCAGTACTTC. It specifies CASSLRILAGDTYEQYF.

This clone was detected a few times. The chain links TRBV7-2 to TRBJ2-7; possibly TRBD1 or TRBD2 for D (6 bases each). Germline-derived CDR1 and CDR2 are SGHTA and FQGNSA. CDR3 length: 15 residues. The ends were cut back, 3 bases at V and 7 bases at J, with 19 bases in the middle. The CDR3 here is CASSLEGTRSGEQYF. CDR3 in DNA: TGTGCCAGCAGCTTGGAGGGGACAAGGTCGGGGGAGCAGTACTTC.

The genes are TRBV7-2 and TRBJ1-2; D is perhaps TRBD1 (5 bases). V was shortened by 2 bases and J by 4 bases, with 17 bases between the two germline ends. The CDR3 is 16 residues long. Per germline, CDR1 SGHTA and CDR2 FQGNSA. The CDR3 protein is CASSLNARGPGYGYTF. The DNA of the CDR3 is TGTGCCAGCAGCTTAAACGCACGGGGCCCCGGCTATGGCTACACCTTC.

This chain joins TRBV6-1 and TRBJ1-5; D is undetermined. Trimming left V 4 bases short and J 7 bases short, with 5 bases between. Germline assignment: CDR1 MNHNS and CDR2 SASEGT. The CDR3 spans 11 residues. CDR3 region: CASSVGQPQHF. The CDR3 nucleotides read TGTGCCAGCAGTGTCGGGCAGCCCCAGCATTTT.

The chain combines TRBV19 with TRBJ2-5; 11 bases are shared with TRBD2. V trimming: 3 bases; J trimming: 5 bases; junction bases outside the gene matches: 17. Germline CDR1 and CDR2: LNHDA and SQIVND (reference sequence). This CDR3 has 19 residues. Here the CDR3 DNA reads TGTGCCAGTAGTATCTTTTTAGAACTAGCGGGAGTGGGTAGGGAGACCCAGTACTTC. This gives the protein CASSIFLELAGVGRETQYF.